This entry lists 8 T cell receptor beta chains sequenced from one sample in a study of cytomegalovirus exposure and HLA in healthy donors. Amplification used 60 Vbeta primers and 13 Jbeta primers. Sequenced by immunoSEQ multiplex PCR; TCRdb stores in-frame clones only, minus some. The repertoire holds 120,000 or so clones, approximately 80% seen once, with approximately 5.6% in the top ten. The sequenced material came from PBMCs. These receptors were taken from a man aged 25 to 40 in good health and CMV-seropositive.

The chain combines TRBV11-3 with TRBJ1-1; 7 bases agree with TRBD1. Germline V lookup: CDR1 SGHNT, CDR2 YENEEA. The V gene end was trimmed by 5 bases and the J gene end by 4 bases; junction bases not matched to a gene: 7. The CDR3 totals 14 residues. DNA for the CDR3: TGTGCCAGCAGCCGGGACAGACTGGCCACTGAAGCTTTCTTT. Protein: CASSRDRLATEAFF.

V gene TRBV7-9 combines with J gene TRBJ2-3; 7 nucleotides align to TRBD1. Germline values: CDR1 SEHNR, CDR2 FQNEAQ (reference sequence). The CDR3 sequence is 14 residues long. The ends lost 8 bases at V and 2 bases at J; junction bases unmatched: 7. The CDR3 DNA reads as TGTGCCAGCGCCACGACAGGGAACACAGATACGCAGTATTTT. Its translation: CASATTGNTDTQYF.

The V call is TRBV11-2, the J call TRBJ1-1, with D tentatively TRBD1 (5 bases). Germline assignment: CDR1 SGHAT and CDR2 FQNNGV. This CDR3 is built from 12 residues. Deletions cut 8 bases from V and 1 base from J, with 8 bases between. The DNA of the CDR3 is TGTGCCAGCGGACAACCGAACACTGAAGCTTTCTTT. It yields the protein CASGQPNTEAFF. The whole variable domain, remainder taken from reference TRBV11-2 and TRBJ1-1, is EAGVAQSPRYKIIEKRQSVAFWCNPISGHATLYWYQQILGQGPKLLIQFQNNGVVDDSQLPKDRFSAERLKGVDSTLKIQPAKLEDSAVYLCASGQPNTEAFFGQGTRLTVV.

This clone was detected only a few times. The J gene is TRBJ2-7, the V gene TRBV27, with 7 bases aligning to TRBD2. Germline assignment: CDR1 MNHEY and CDR2 SMNVEV (reference sequence). This CDR3 is built from 15 residues. V lost 0 bases to trimming and J lost 7 bases; unmatched junction nucleotides: 9. The CDR3 protein is CASSLSGGGEGEQYF. The CDR3 DNA reads as TGTGCCAGCAGTTTATCGGGCGGGGGAGAGGGGGAGCAGTACTTC.

Written as DNA, the CDR3 is TGTGCCAGCAGCCGAATACGGGTTTCTTCCGCAGATACGCAGTATTTT. Its protein is CASSRIRVSSADTQYF. The rearrangement uses TRBV11-2 and TRBJ2-3; no clear D gene. The germline V gene has CDR1 SGHAT and CDR2 FQNNGV. V lost 5 bases, J lost 4 bases, and 19 bases lay in between. The CDR3 is 16 residues long.

The chain employs TRBV7-2 and TRBJ1-3, with D possibly matching TRBD1 (5 bases). CDR3 length: 16 amino acids. The ends were cut back, 5 bases at V and 0 bases at J, with 14 bases in the middle. Germline CDR1 and CDR2: SGHTA and FQGNSA. CDR3 protein: CASSKRQGHSGNTIYF. Here the CDR3 DNA reads TGTGCCAGCAGCAAGAGGCAGGGCCACTCTGGAAACACCATATATTTT. Full variable domain (remainder filled in from reference TRBV7-2 and TRBJ1-3): GAGVSQSPSNKVTEKGKDVELRCDPISGHTALYWYRQSLGQGLEFLIYFQGNSAPDKSGLPSDRFSAERTGGSVSTLTIQRTQQEDSAVYLCASSKRQGHSGNTIYFGEGSWLTVV.

V gene TRBV23-1 combines with J gene TRBJ2-3; D is perhaps TRBD1 (5 bases). TRBV23-1 is treated as an ORF (open reading frame) with a function not yet certain. The length of the CDR3 is 15 residues. The V end was cut by 3 bases, the J end by 1 base, with 11 bases between. The chain's CDR3 is CASSHGRGRTDTQYF. The CDR3 DNA reads as TGCGCCAGCAGTCACGGAAGGGGCCGCACAGATACGCAGTATTTT.

The chain has TRBV5-6 and TRBJ1-4; 10 bases agree with TRBD1. The V and J ends lost 4 bases and 7 bases, in that order; junction bases with no gene match: 7. Germline CDR1 reads SGHDT; CDR2 reads YYEEEE. CDR3 length: 15 residues. Here the CDR3 DNA reads TGTGCCAGCAGCCCCCGGGACAGGGGCCTTGAAAAACTGTTTTTT. The encoded protein is CASSPRDRGLEKLFF.